Included here is one T cell receptor beta chain sequence, with context. The data were produced by immunoSEQ multiplex PCR, yet TCRdb's version contains in-frame clones alone and is incomplete. The table lists 35,000 to 45,000 clones, 90% of them singletons. Per germline, CDR1 MGHRA and CDR2 YSYEKL. The CDR3 runs 16 residues. Unmatched junction bases numbered 10, after V lost 1 base and J lost 5 bases. The sample belongs to a study of T cell changes during pregnancy in multiple sclerosis. The TCR sequence derives from a female donor in good health, enrolled as a control in a pregnancy study. The sample here was CD4+ T cells from peripheral blood mononuclear cells, taken in the first trimester of pregnancy. This chain connects TRBV4-1 to TRBJ2-5; 7 positions agree with TRBD2. This CDR3 reads CASSQGGGRQSETQYF. The CDR3 nucleotides read TGCGCCAGCAGCCAAGGGGGGGGGAGGCAGTCGGAGACCCAGTACTTC.